These T cell receptor beta chains were read from a single sample in a study of cytomegalovirus exposure and HLA in healthy donors. Some clones are missing from TCRdb's copy, which holds only in-frame ones; the method was immunoSEQ multiplex PCR. The table has more than 150,000 clones, approximately 84% seen once. Sequences were obtained from PBMCs. Receptor source: a man aged 18 to 30 in good health and CMV-seropositive. The CDR3 runs from the conserved cysteine through the conserved F or W. Each record gives: J gene, D gene, clone size, V gene, CDR3 DNA, CDR3 protein. D genes are given only for firm matches. Some rows have no size entry. The others give once, few or many, or a class for an expanded clone.

j_call: TRBJ2-7; d_call: NA; clone_size: NA; v_call: TRBV4-1; cdr3_nt: TGCGCCAGCAGTTCACTTGGAGAGACAGCGTACGAGCAGTACTTC; cdr3_aa: CASSSLGETAYEQYF
j_call: TRBJ1-2; d_call: NA; clone_size: NA; v_call: TRBV2; cdr3_nt: TGTGCCAGCTACAGGAGAGCTAACTATGGCTACACCTTC; cdr3_aa: CASYRRANYGYTF
j_call: TRBJ2-5; d_call: TRBD2; clone_size: NA; v_call: TRBV6-5; cdr3_nt: TGTGCCAGGGCTTGGGCGGGGGGCCAAGAGACCCAGTACTTC; cdr3_aa: CARAWAGGQETQYF
j_call: TRBJ1-3; d_call: NA; clone_size: NA; v_call: TRBV5-4; cdr3_nt: TGTGCCAGCAGCCTACTCGCCGGTGGGCGAGGAAACACCATATATTTT; cdr3_aa: CASSLLAGGRGNTIYF
j_call: TRBJ1-5; d_call: NA; clone_size: NA; v_call: TRBV27; cdr3_nt: TGTGCCAGCAGTTACGGACAGCTCAATCAGCCCCAGCATTTT; cdr3_aa: CASSYGQLNQPQHF
j_call: TRBJ1-2; d_call: TRBD1; clone_size: NA; v_call: TRBV9; cdr3_nt: TGTGCCAGCAGCCCCACGACAGGGGGGACCTATGGCTACACCTTC; cdr3_aa: CASSPTTGGTYGYTF
j_call: TRBJ2-7; d_call: TRBD1; clone_size: NA; v_call: TRBV11-3; cdr3_nt: TGTGCCAGCAGCCCCGGGACAGGGGGAGAGCAGTACTTC; cdr3_aa: CASSPGTGGEQYF
j_call: TRBJ2-1; d_call: NA; clone_size: NA; v_call: TRBV5-1; cdr3_nt: TGCGCCAGCAGCCAGGGACTAGGACAGGCGGAGCAGTTCTTC; cdr3_aa: CASSQGLGQAEQFF
j_call: TRBJ2-1; d_call: NA; clone_size: few; v_call: TRBV6-5; cdr3_nt: TGTGCCAGCACCACGCGCTCCTACAATGAGCAGTTCTTC; cdr3_aa: CASTTRSYNEQFF
j_call: TRBJ1-2; d_call: TRBD1; clone_size: NA; v_call: TRBV11-1; cdr3_nt: TGTGCCAGCAGCTTAGTCCGGACAGGTGGCTACACCTTC; cdr3_aa: CASSLVRTGGYTF
j_call: TRBJ2-7; d_call: TRBD1; clone_size: NA; v_call: TRBV7-6; cdr3_nt: TGTGCCAGCAGCCCGGACAGGGGGCTCTACGAGCAGTACTTC; cdr3_aa: CASSPDRGLYEQYF
j_call: TRBJ2-7; d_call: NA; clone_size: once; v_call: TRBV11-3; cdr3_nt: TGTGCCAGCAGCTTAGGGGCGGGAAACGAGCAGTACTTC; cdr3_aa: CASSLGAGNEQYF
j_call: TRBJ2-3; d_call: TRBD2; clone_size: NA; v_call: TRBV7-8; cdr3_nt: TGTGCCAGCAGCCGCCTTGGGACTAGCGGGAGTACAGATACGCAGTATTTT; cdr3_aa: CASSRLGTSGSTDTQYF
j_call: TRBJ1-2; d_call: NA; clone_size: few; v_call: TRBV30; cdr3_nt: TGTGCCTGGAGGGGCAGGGACTATGGCTACACCTTC; cdr3_aa: CAWRGRDYGYTF
j_call: TRBJ1-2; d_call: TRBD1; clone_size: NA; v_call: TRBV7-6; cdr3_nt: TGTGCCAGCAGCGGACCGGGACAGGAATCCTATGGCTACACCTTC; cdr3_aa: CASSGPGQESYGYTF
j_call: TRBJ2-5; d_call: NA; clone_size: few; v_call: TRBV6-5; cdr3_nt: TGTGCCAGCAGAAGACAGGGAGGCGGGGAGACCCAGTACTTC; cdr3_aa: CASRRQGGGETQYF
j_call: TRBJ2-7; d_call: NA; clone_size: once; v_call: TRBV19; cdr3_nt: TGTGCCAGTAGTATATCAACCCCGTCAGGGCCGGCGTTTCACGAGCAGTACTTC; cdr3_aa: CASSISTPSGPAFHEQYF
j_call: TRBJ2-1; d_call: TRBD2; clone_size: NA; v_call: TRBV5-1; cdr3_nt: TGCGCCAGCACCAAAGAGCGGGAGAGACACAATGAGCAGTTCTTC; cdr3_aa: CASTKERERHNEQFF
j_call: TRBJ1-4; d_call: NA; clone_size: NA; v_call: TRBV5-1; cdr3_nt: TGCGCCAGCAGCTTCAGGCAGTTGCGAATGGCAACTAATGAAAAACTGTTTTTT; cdr3_aa: CASSFRQLRMATNEKLFF
j_call: TRBJ2-7; d_call: TRBD2; clone_size: NA; v_call: TRBV7-2; cdr3_nt: TGTGCCAGCAGCTTACCACTTAGGGTTGGGGGGGGCTACGAGCAGTACTTC; cdr3_aa: CASSLPLRVGGGYEQYF
j_call: TRBJ1-5; d_call: NA; clone_size: NA; v_call: TRBV9; cdr3_nt: TGTGCCAGCAGCGTAGGAGTAGGGGAACAGCCCCAGCATTTT; cdr3_aa: CASSVGVGEQPQHF
j_call: TRBJ2-3; d_call: NA; clone_size: NA; v_call: TRBV27; cdr3_nt: TGTGCCAGCAGTGAGTCTAGCACAGATACGCAGTATTTT; cdr3_aa: CASSESSTDTQYF
j_call: TRBJ1-5; d_call: NA; clone_size: NA; v_call: TRBV27; cdr3_nt: TGTGCCAGCAGCTCCCGTGACAGGCCATATCAGCCCCAGCATTTT; cdr3_aa: CASSSRDRPYQPQHF
j_call: TRBJ2-2; d_call: TRBD2; clone_size: NA; v_call: TRBV6-6; cdr3_nt: TGTGCCAGTTCCGGGGGGGCCGGGGAGCTGTTTTTT; cdr3_aa: CASSGGAGELFF
j_call: TRBJ1-1; d_call: NA; clone_size: NA; v_call: TRBV5-1; cdr3_nt: TGCGCCAGCAGGCAGGACTTGAACACTGAAGCTTTCTTT; cdr3_aa: CASRQDLNTEAFF